This record looks at one T cell receptor (beta chain) sequence and its context. This entry belongs to a study of blood T cell repertoires in COVID-19. For the study at large: T cells, B-cell-depleted T cells, or PBMCs provided the cDNA or gDNA that served as material.

Source study methods: Amplification of reference gene primers was used by the study to estimate nucleated cell counts. Clones were sequenced by immunoSEQ multiplex PCR, and TCRdb holds only the in-frame ones, with some missing. For V, J and clone size, that table is used; D and trimming come from the DNA. Of about 230,000 clones in the sample, more than 80% were seen once. CDR1 GTSNPN and CDR2 SVGIG come from the germline V gene (reference sequence). Unmatched junction bases numbered 4, after V lost 5 bases and J lost 8 bases. The CDR3 is made up of 13 amino acids. The chain employs TRBV30 and TRBJ1-6; TRBD1 aligns across 9 bases. The clonotype originates from a woman aged 25 to 45 with COVID-19, enrolled during active disease. The sample taken for sequencing was peripheral blood. Here the CDR3 reads CAWGQGNDSPLHF. The CDR3 region has the DNA TGTGCCTGGGGACAGGGGAACGATTCACCCCTCCACTTT.